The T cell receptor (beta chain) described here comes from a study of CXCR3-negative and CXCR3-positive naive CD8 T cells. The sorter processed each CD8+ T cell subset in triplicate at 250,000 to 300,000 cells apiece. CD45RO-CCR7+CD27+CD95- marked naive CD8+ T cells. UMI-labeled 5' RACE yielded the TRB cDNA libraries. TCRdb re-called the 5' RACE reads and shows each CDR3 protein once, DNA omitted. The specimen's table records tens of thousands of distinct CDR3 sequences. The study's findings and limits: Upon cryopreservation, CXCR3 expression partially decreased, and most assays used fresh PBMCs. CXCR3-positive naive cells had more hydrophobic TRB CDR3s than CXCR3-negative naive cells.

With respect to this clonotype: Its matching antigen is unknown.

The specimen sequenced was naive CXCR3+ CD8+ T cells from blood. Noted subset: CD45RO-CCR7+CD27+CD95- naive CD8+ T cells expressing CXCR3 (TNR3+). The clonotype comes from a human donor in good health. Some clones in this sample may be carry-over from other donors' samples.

The CDR3 loop is CASTPGRGYQPQHF. The rearrangement links TRBV2 to TRBJ1-5. Germline loops: CDR1 SNHLY, CDR2 FYNNEI. The CDR3 contains 14 residues.